Listed here is a single T cell receptor beta chain. TCRdb keeps only in-frame clones here, not all; method: immunoSEQ multiplex PCR. The top ten clones hold 13% of a sample with roughly 17,000 clones, about nine tenths of them seen once. The CDR3 spans 14 residues. Germline lookup yields CDR1 SGDLS and CDR2 YYNGEE. V was pared by 0 bases and J by 5 bases, with 9 bases between. This entry comes from a study of OX40 agonist ivuxolimab in advanced cancers. The wider study: The patients got ivuxolimab, which is an agonistic anti-OX40 (CD134) antibody.

The genes are TRBV9 and TRBJ2-1, with D possibly being TRBD2 (5 bases). Specimen: CD4+ or CD8+ T cells sorted from blood, collected in a trial of the OX40 agonist ivuxolimab. This TCR derives from an adult with an advanced solid tumor such as melanoma, head and neck, liver or kidney cancer. For the CDR3, the DNA is TGTGCCAGCAGCGTAGCCAGCGGTCACAATGAGCAGTTCTTC. Translating it yields CASSVASGHNEQFF.